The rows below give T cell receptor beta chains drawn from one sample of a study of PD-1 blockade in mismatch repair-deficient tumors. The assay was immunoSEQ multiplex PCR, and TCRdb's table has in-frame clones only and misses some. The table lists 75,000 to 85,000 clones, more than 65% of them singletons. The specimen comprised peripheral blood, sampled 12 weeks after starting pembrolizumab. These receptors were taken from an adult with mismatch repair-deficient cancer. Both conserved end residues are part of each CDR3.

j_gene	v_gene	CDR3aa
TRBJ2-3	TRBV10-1	CASSEGVSGADTQYF
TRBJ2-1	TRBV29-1	CSAEGGSSYNEQFF
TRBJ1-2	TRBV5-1	CASSPNPGGGYGYTF
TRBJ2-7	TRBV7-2	CASSPGTLTYEQYF
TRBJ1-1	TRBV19	CASSRTGGLNTEAFF
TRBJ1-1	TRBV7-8	CASSSGQSNTEAFF
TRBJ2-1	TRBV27	CASSLKPYNEQFF
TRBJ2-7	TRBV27	CASRQGGYEQYF
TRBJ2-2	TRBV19	CASSFRQGQGSGELFF
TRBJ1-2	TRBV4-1	CASSQVTGGRGYTF
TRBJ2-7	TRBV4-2	CASSHPRSFSYEQYF
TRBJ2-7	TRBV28	CASSSSGTSTYEQYF
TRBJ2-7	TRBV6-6	CASRQTGYYEQYF
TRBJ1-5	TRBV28	CASSLSSGGNQPQHF
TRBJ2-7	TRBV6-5	CASRGTQPGNGQYF
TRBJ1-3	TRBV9	CASSVTGQPNTIYF
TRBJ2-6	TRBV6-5	CASSYRVLPGANVLTF
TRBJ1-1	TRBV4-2	CASSPRTGPTEAFF
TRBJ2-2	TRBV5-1	CASSAGEAGELFF
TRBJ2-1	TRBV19	CASSISRGNEQFF
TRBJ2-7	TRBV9	CASSNTSGFSYEQYF
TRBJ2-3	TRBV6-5	CASSPTISDTDTQYF
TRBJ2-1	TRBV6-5	CASLPGTGVVDEQFF
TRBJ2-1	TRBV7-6	CASSIPAGGADNEQFF
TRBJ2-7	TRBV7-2	CASSFLRAWQYF
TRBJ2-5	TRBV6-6	CASSYRIQETQYF
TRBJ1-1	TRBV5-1	CASSLGTLNTEAFF